This TCR beta chain was recovered during a study of identical twins. CDR1 is SQVTM and CDR2 is ANQGSEA in the germline V gene. The V end lost 3 bases, the J end lost 7 bases, and 12 bases lay between the germline ends. This CDR3 has 13 residues. This clonotype was counted between two and nine times. Its antigen is not known. TCRdb called the 5' RACE reads again in MiXCR, with one record for every CDR3 protein. Of 1.5 million or so distinct CDR3 sequences listed, roughly 35% are singletons. Notes on the study in general: Insertions ran lower in abundant cord blood beta clonotypes, though not in memory repertoires.

The clonotype was recovered from a newborn girl in good health. This chain connects TRBV29-1 to TRBJ1-4, with D unresolved. The sequenced sample consisted of cord blood. For the CDR3, the DNA is TGCAGCGTTGAGACAATGATCGCTGAAAAACTGTTTTTT. The encoded protein is CSVETMIAEKLFF.